This T cell receptor (beta chain) was documented in a study of regulatory T cells in long-lasting Graves disease. Time point: newly diagnosed GD, antithyroid drugs for less than 3 months. RNA from PBMCs was the source of the TCR library. Germline values: CDR1 KGHDR, CDR2 SFDVKD. V lost 4 bases and J lost 5; bases outside the gene matches: 5. The CDR3 is 14 residues long. Investigators prepared the TCR beta libraries by applying iRepertoire HTBI primers and Arm-PCR of CDR3 regions. MiXCR, applied by TCRdb to the multiplex PCR reads, yields one record per CDR3 protein. The sample holds 350,000 to 550,000 distinct CDR3 sequences, approximately 14% seen once. This clonotype was recorded many times. This sample also belongs to another study, concerning T cells in Graves' hyperthyroidism and ophthalmopathy.

The V and J genes are TRBV24-1 and TRBJ2-5, with TRBD2 matching 8 bases. The source of this sequence is a woman aged 45-65 years with Graves disease. This specimen was peripheral blood mononuclear cells (PBMCs), taken at new diagnosis, from a patient treated with antithyroid drugs. The DNA of the CDR3 is TGTGCCACCAGTGACCCGACTAGCGCTGAGACCCAGTACTTC. Translating it yields CATSDPTSAETQYF.